This paragraph reports one T cell receptor (beta chain). The sample originates from a study of T-cell memory formation after mild COVID-19. A single record per CDR3 protein comes from TCRdb applying MiXCR to the 5' RACE reads. The data hold a few hundred thousand distinct CDR3 sequences, with approximately 18% observed a single time. This receptor was taken from a man younger than 30 who had mild COVID-19 (a few samples of this study predate the infection). Cell type and time point are not known. Source material: PBMCs or a T cell subset sorted from them (not recorded which).

The CDR3 spells CASRRLGLQETQYF. The DNA of the CDR3 is TGTGCCAGCAGGCGACTAGGATTACAAGAGACCCAGTACTTC. This chain connects TRBV27 to TRBJ2-5, with D possibly TRBD2 on 6 matching bases. This CDR3 has 14 residues. Trimming pared 6 bases from V and 2 bases from J, leaving 13 bases between. Germline V gene lookup returns CDR1 MNHEY and CDR2 SMNVEV (reference sequence).